This TCR beta chain was sequenced for a study of technical replicates of blood from a few donors. The V and J ends lost 4 bases and 4 bases respectively, with 9 bases between them. The length of the CDR3 is 12 residues. Germline values: CDR1 SGHNT, CDR2 YYREEE (reference sequence). Here immunoSEQ multiplex PCR was the method, and the copy in TCRdb shows in-frame clones only, minus some. Among roughly 97,000 clones listed, 90% to 97% were seen once. The sequencing sample was made of T cells isolated from PBMCs. The rearrangement links TRBV5-4 to TRBJ2-7; perhaps TRBD1 as D (6 bases). This clonotype originated in a human donor in good health. The CDR3 region has the DNA TGTGCCAGCAGCATAGGACAGTACGAGCAGTACTTC. Translating gives CASSIGQYEQYF.